The sample holds many counts of the clone carrying this TCR beta chain. The data originate from a study of early T cells in non-severe SARS-CoV-2 infection. TCRdb used MiXCR to reprocess the 5' RACE reads, holding one entry per CDR3 protein. The repertoire has some 30,000 distinct CDR3 sequences, 4.5% to 7% of them found once; the top ten carry over 10%. Input material: whole blood. The origin of this receptor is an adult who was a healthcare worker with PCR-confirmed SARS-CoV-2 infection or an uninfected control (not recorded which).

The CDR3 loop is CASSDSWTEKAFF. In DNA, the CDR3 is TGCGCCAGCAGTGATAGTTGGACAGAAAAAGCTTTCTTT. The chain links TRBV10-1 to TRBJ1-1, with a possible D match to TRBD1 (6 bases). V shed 3 bases and J shed 9 bases, with 14 bases lying between them. Germline loops: CDR1 WNHNN, CDR2 SYGVQD (reference sequence). This CDR3 spans 13 amino acids.